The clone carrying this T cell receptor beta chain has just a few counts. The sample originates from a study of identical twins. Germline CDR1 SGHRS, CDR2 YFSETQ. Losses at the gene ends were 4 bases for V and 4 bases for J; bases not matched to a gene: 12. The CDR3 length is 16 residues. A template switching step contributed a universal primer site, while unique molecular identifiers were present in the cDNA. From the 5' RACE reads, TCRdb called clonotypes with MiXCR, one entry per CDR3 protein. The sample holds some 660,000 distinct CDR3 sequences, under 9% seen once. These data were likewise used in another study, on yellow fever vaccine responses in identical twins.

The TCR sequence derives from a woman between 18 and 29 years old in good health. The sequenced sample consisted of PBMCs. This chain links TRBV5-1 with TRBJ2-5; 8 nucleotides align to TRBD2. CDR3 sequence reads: CASSRTILAGGETQYF. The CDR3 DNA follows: TGCGCCAGCAGCCGGACTATCTTGGCGGGGGGAGAGACCCAGTACTTC.